This TCR beta chain stems from a study of post-analysis software for immune sequencing data (dated by TCRdb to 2013 to 2016). Some background on the complete study: The recorded disease courses included relapsing-remitting, secondary progressive and progressive-relapsing multiple sclerosis, and some patients had no subtype annotation. The patient repertoires were set against 11 previously published healthy control repertoires from donors whose ages ranged from roughly 6 to 27 years. A subset of samples was prepared in parallel using single-end sample barcoding, then pooled and co-amplified after Illumina adapter ligation. The research as a whole found: Compared with controls, multiple sclerosis patients had significantly lower normalized Chao1 diversity, a finding suggesting substantial peripheral T-cell clonal expansion. The multiple sclerosis patient group was slightly younger than the control group. Strong co-clustering of samples prepared in the same batch was shown by direct clustering with F measure, prompting a batch-effect correction. Roughly 5 TRBV segments, including TRBV5-6, TRBV5-1 and TRBV20-1, were significantly more frequent in patients than controls.

Library preparation employed PCR. The sequencer was an Illumina HiSeq 2500. To reduce PCR and sequencing biases, unique molecular identifiers were built into the TCR beta cDNA libraries. Every 1 to 10 million input T cells yielded roughly 0.5 million cDNA molecules, meaning each molecule approximated one T cell. The patient libraries were prepared and sequenced using the same protocol as the earlier healthy control dataset. Samples belonging to the same batch were prepared together, multiplexed and sequenced on a shared HiSeq lane. Processing in the source paper ran as follows. Raw barcoded reads were processed with MIGEC, discarding single-read molecular identifier groups before consensus assembly and CDR3 extraction. Clonotype tables were post-analysed with VDJtools, and diversity was normalized by down-sampling all datasets to the smallest sample size. Repertoire overlap clustering matched CDR3 amino acid but not nucleotide sequences to correct batch-related cross-sample contamination. The raw public reads went through TCRdb reprocessing: fastp at Q25, MiXCR clone calling, in-frame beta chains kept. Under each unique CDR3 protein, matching rows form one entry showing the most common genes and DNA. These V and J calls are TCRdb output, not the study's own analysis. The table for this sample lists some 890,000 distinct CDR3 sequences; about 57% of them were counted only once. The biggest ten clones account for 4.6% of the sample.

For this clonotype: No cognate antigen has been identified for it. Qualities for individual bases were not recorded, and no much larger clone is one base off.

TCR beta repertoires were profiled from peripheral blood of approximately 13 young patients with multiple sclerosis to demonstrate the VDJtools post-analysis software. The multiple sclerosis patients were children and adolescents ranging in age from roughly 6 to 16 years. The CDR3 goes from the cysteine to the phenylalanine over 13 residues. The CDR3 DNA has 39 bases and is translated from base 1. The germline V gene (reference sequence) provides CDR1 DFQATT and CDR2 SNEGSKA. The trim is 2 bases for V and 6 bases for J, with a gap of 11 bases between the germline ends. The rearranged segments are TRBV20-1 and TRBJ2-1, and the D gene may be TRBD1, 5 bases matching. The source is a girl aged 5-17 years with multiple sclerosis. Sequenced material: blood. The CDR3 region reads CSARPGQSNEQFF. Here is the DNA: TGCAGTGCTAGACCTGGACAAAGCAATGAGCAGTTCTTC.